These T cell receptor beta chains were read from a single sample in a study of shared clonotypes between healthy human individuals. Produced via immunoSEQ multiplex PCR; TCRdb's table is partial and in-frame only. Of under 1,100,000 clones listed, more than 75% were seen once; the top ten hold 0.5% to 0.65%. The sample was memory CD4+ T cells from PBMCs. These receptors were collected from a man younger than 35 in good health. Some clones in this sample may be carry-over from other donors' samples. Each CDR3 is given with its conserved first and last residue. The D gene is left open where the match is weak. Clone size, where shown, is once, few, many, or a class for clones that have expanded.

abundance: .; d_gene: .; v_gene: TRBV9; j_gene: TRBJ2-1; CDR3nt: TGTGCCAGCAGCGTAGCTAACTGGAGGACACTTAATTACAATGAGCAGTTCTTC; CDR3aa: CASSVANWRTLNYNEQFF
abundance: once; d_gene: .; v_gene: TRBV7-9; j_gene: TRBJ1-3; CDR3nt: TGTGCCAGCAGACAGAGCCGGCTCTCTGGAAACACCATATATTTT; CDR3aa: CASRQSRLSGNTIYF
abundance: .; d_gene: .; v_gene: TRBV7-2; j_gene: TRBJ2-7; CDR3nt: TGTGCCAGCAGCACCGGAGGAGCGGAATCCTACGAGCAGTACTTC; CDR3aa: CASSTGGAESYEQYF
abundance: .; d_gene: .; v_gene: TRBV7-9; j_gene: TRBJ1-3; CDR3nt: TGTGCCAGCAGCTTCGGGGGGCCTTCCTCTGGAAACACCATATATTTT; CDR3aa: CASSFGGPSSGNTIYF
abundance: .; d_gene: .; v_gene: TRBV11-2; j_gene: TRBJ2-2; CDR3nt: TGTGCCAGCAGCTTAGGCACGTACGGGGAGCTGTTTTTT; CDR3aa: CASSLGTYGELFF
abundance: .; d_gene: TRBD2; v_gene: TRBV9; j_gene: TRBJ2-7; CDR3nt: TGTGCCAGCAGCACTAGCGGGAGCTCCTACGAGCAGTACTTC; CDR3aa: CASSTSGSSYEQYF
abundance: .; d_gene: TRBD1; v_gene: TRBV27; j_gene: TRBJ1-2; CDR3nt: TGTGCCAGCTCGATCCGGGACAGGGCTGGCGGCTACACCTTC; CDR3aa: CASSIRDRAGGYTF
abundance: few; d_gene: TRBD1; v_gene: TRBV18; j_gene: TRBJ2-7; CDR3nt: TGTGCCAGCTCACCACAGGGGGCGGGTGAGCAGTACTTC; CDR3aa: CASSPQGAGEQYF
abundance: .; d_gene: .; v_gene: TRBV28; j_gene: TRBJ1-2; CDR3nt: TGTGCCAGCAGCCCCGGACCTGTAGTCGGCTACACCTTC; CDR3aa: CASSPGPVVGYTF
abundance: few; d_gene: .; v_gene: TRBV9; j_gene: TRBJ2-1; CDR3nt: TGTGCCAGCAGCGTAGTGGGAGTGAGCGGGAATGAGCAGTTCTTC; CDR3aa: CASSVVGVSGNEQFF